These 20 T cell receptor beta chains came from one sample sequenced in a study of beta chain features in type 1 diabetes. Reverse transcription of all isolated RNA meant that expressed TCRB transcripts were sequenced. Data came from immunoSEQ multiplex PCR; TCRdb stores just in-frame clones and leaves some out. This sample has 900,000 or so clones, with about 17% found just once. Sequences were obtained from naive CD4+ T cells from blood. The receptors originated from a woman aged 18-29 years in good health.

The rearrangement links TRBV23-1 to TRBJ2-2; possible D gene TRBD1, 5 bases. TRBV23-1 is marked as an open reading frame, function uncertain. This CDR3 spans 15 amino acids. V was trimmed by 6 bases and J by 5 bases, leaving 16 bases between them. Written as DNA, the CDR3 is TGCGCCAGCAGCCCTACCGCAGGGTATACCGGGGAGCTGTTTTTT. This translates into CASSPTAGYTGELFF.

This clone appeared a few times. This chain links TRBV11-2 with TRBJ2-5; weak D call: TRBD2 (5 bases). The V gene lost 5 bases and the J gene lost 2 bases, with 18 bases spanning the gap. The CDR3 is 16 residues long. The germline gives CDR1 SGHAT, CDR2 FQNNGV. The CDR3: CASSRGSRGSQETQYF. The CDR3 DNA reads as TGTGCCAGCAGCCGAGGAAGTAGAGGGTCTCAAGAGACCCAGTACTTC.

This chain joins TRBV5-1 and TRBJ2-3; TRBD2 agrees at 13 bases. V was pared by 6 bases and J by 6 bases, with 4 bases of the junction left unmatched. CDR3 size: 14 residues. Germline V gene lookup returns CDR1 SGHRS and CDR2 YFSETQ. CDR3 sequence (DNA): TGCGCCAGCAATGGACTAGCGGGAGTGGATACGCAGTATTTT. Translated: CASNGLAGVDTQYF.

A few counts support this clone. This chain connects TRBV27 to TRBJ1-4; TRBD1 agrees at 10 bases. The CDR3 length is 15 residues. Germline-derived CDR1 and CDR2 are MNHEY and SMNVEV (reference sequence). J gave up 5 bases and V 4 bases, and 4 bases lay outside the gene matches. CDR3 bases: TGTGCCAGCAGTTCGCCGGGACAGGGGAATGAAAAACTGTTTTTT. This sequence encodes CASSSPGQGNEKLFF.

The chain carries TRBV6-1 and TRBJ1-2; 7 positions agree with TRBD1. This CDR3 has 14 amino acids. J gave up 8 bases and V 6 bases, and 12 bases lay outside the gene matches. Germline V gene lookup returns CDR1 MNHNS and CDR2 SASEGT. CDR3 coding DNA: TGTGCCAGCAGGACTCCGACAGGGCCGGGAGGCTACACCTTC. Its translation: CASRTPTGPGGYTF.

Of note for this clone: Other nucleotide sequences in the sample specify the same CDR3. The V call is TRBV19, the J call TRBJ2-7, with a weak D call TRBD2 (6 bases). V was cut by 9 bases and J by 2 bases, with 14 bases left in between. Germline V gives CDR1 LNHDA, CDR2 SQIVND (reference sequence). This CDR3 contains 13 residues. The CDR3 region is CASRRGQTYEQYF. In DNA, the CDR3 is TGTGCCAGCAGGAGGGGCCAGACCTACGAGCAGTACTTC.

Concerning this clone itself: Other nucleotide sequences in the sample specify the same CDR3. The V call is TRBV5-4, the J call TRBJ2-1; no clear D gene. CDR1 is SGHNT, CDR2 YYREEE, per germline (reference sequence). The CDR3 totals 14 residues. V shed 1 base and J shed 0 bases, with 5 bases lying between them. The CDR3 sequence is CASSLLGSYNEQFF. In DNA, the CDR3 is TGTGCCAGCAGCTTGTTGGGCTCCTACAATGAGCAGTTCTTC.

This clone was seen more than once but under ten times. Other DNA sequences in this specimen translate into the identical CDR3. This chain links TRBV20-1 with TRBJ2-5, with D perhaps matching TRBD1 or TRBD2 (5 bases each). CDR3 length: 11 amino acids. Germline CDR1 is DFQATT and CDR2 is SNEGSKA (reference sequence). Trimming took off 6 bases at V and 4 bases at J, with 9 bases between the two ends. The CDR3 DNA reads as TGCAGTGCGAGGGACCTAGAGACCCAGTACTTC. Amino acid sequence: CSARDLETQYF.

In its sample, this clone was seen a few times. This rearrangement joins TRBV11-2 to TRBJ2-5; D is tentatively TRBD1 or TRBD2 (5 bases each). The CDR3 covers 15 residues. V lost 4 bases and J lost 8, with 20 bases in between. Germline CDR1 reads SGHAT; CDR2 reads FQNNGV. The CDR3 loop reads CASSYGTLSGETQYF. The CDR3 nucleotides read TGTGCCAGCAGCTACGGGACGTTGTCAGGTGAAACCCAGTACTTC.

CDR3 region: CASSTMGLGYNEQFF. CDR3 DNA sequence: TGTGCCAGCAGTACAATGGGGCTAGGGTACAATGAGCAGTTCTTC. J is TRBJ2-1 and V is TRBV28; a weak D match, TRBD1 (5 bases). The germline V gene encodes CDR1 MDHEN and CDR2 SYDVKM. V dropped 5 bases and J dropped 4 bases, with 15 bases sitting between them. The CDR3 is 15 residues long.

The J gene is TRBJ2-7, the V gene TRBV5-1; D may correspond to TRBD1 or TRBD2 (5 bases each). This CDR3 has 14 amino acids. Looked up from germline, CDR1 is SGHRS and CDR2 is YFSETQ. V gave up 4 bases and J gave up 7 bases, with 18 bases separating them. The chain's CDR3 is CASSPGHPGSEQYF. The CDR3 bases are TGCGCCAGCAGCCCCGGTCATCCAGGGAGTGAGCAGTACTTC.

The chain couples TRBV19 to TRBJ2-3, with TRBD2 matching 10 bases. This CDR3 has 18 amino acids. Looked up from germline, CDR1 is LNHDA and CDR2 is SQIVND (reference sequence). V lost 2 bases, J lost 3 bases, and 11 bases stayed unmatched. The CDR3 region has the DNA TGTGCCAGTAGTATAAGGGCGGGGACTAGCGCCAAGACAGATACGCAGTATTTT. Residues: CASSIRAGTSAKTDTQYF. The full variable domain, with the rest looked up from reference TRBV19 and TRBJ2-3, is DGGITQSPKYLFRKEGQNVTLSCEQNLNHDAMYWYRQDPGQGLRLIYYSQIVNDFQKGDIAEGYSVSREKKESFPLTVTSAQKNPTAFYLCASSIRAGTSAKTDTQYFGPGTRLTVL.

This clone has a handful of counts. The chain has TRBV7-9 and TRBJ1-1, with 7 bases identical to TRBD1. This CDR3 is built from 16 residues. The junction had 15 bases not matched to a gene; V was cut back by 7 bases and J by 4 bases. Germline V gene sequence: CDR1 SEHNR, CDR2 FQNEAQ (reference sequence). This CDR3 is CASTPKRGQRITEAFF. As DNA, the CDR3 is TGTGCCAGCACTCCGAAGAGGGGGCAAAGGATCACTGAAGCTTTCTTT.

V gene TRBV4-3 combines with J gene TRBJ2-2; TRBD2 agrees at 10 bases. Germline V gives CDR1 LGHNA, CDR2 YSLEER. The CDR3 runs 15 residues. J gave up 3 bases and V 4 bases, and 2 bases lay outside the gene matches. For the CDR3, the DNA is TGCGCCAGCAGCCGGCTAGCGGGAGACACCGGGGAGCTGTTTTTT. This codes for CASSRLAGDTGELFF.

This clone was seen a few times. The chain is built from TRBV10-3 and TRBJ2-5; 9 bases match TRBD1. This CDR3 is 13 amino acids long. Germline loops: CDR1 ENHRY, CDR2 SYGVKD. Trimming at V came to 9 bases and at J to 1 base, leaving 3 bases not matched to a gene. CDR3 in amino acids: CAIQGAAQETQYF. The CDR3, as DNA: TGTGCCATACAGGGGGCAGCCCAAGAGACCCAGTACTTC.

This clone turned up a few times. This chain uses TRBV5-6 with TRBJ2-7, with D perhaps being TRBD1 or TRBD2 (5 bases each). The CDR3 has 14 residues. Between the trimmed V and J ends, which lost 1 base and 0 bases, there was a span of 8 bases. Germline CDR1 is SGHDT and CDR2 is YYEEEE. The CDR3 region has the DNA TGTGCCAGCAGCTTGCGGGGCGGCTCCTACGAGCAGTACTTC. This translates into CASSLRGGSYEQYF.

The chain couples TRBV4-2 to TRBJ1-4; D unresolved. The CDR3 extends over 15 amino acids. V was cut by 1 base and J by 8 bases, with 14 bases left in between. The germline V gene has CDR1 LGHNA and CDR2 YNFKEQ. CDR3 sequence (DNA): TGTGCCAGCAGCCAAGTTTCCGAGGAAAAAGAAAAACTGTTTTTT. The encoded protein is CASSQVSEEKEKLFF.

Regarding this clone: A read error is likely, as this CDR3 ends without the conserved phenylalanine or tryptophan. The V gene is TRBV6-1, the J gene TRBJ1-1; D remains unclear. Trimming took off 4 bases at V and 4 bases at J, with 16 bases between the two ends. CDR3 size: 15 residues. Germline CDR1 and CDR2: MNHNS and SASEGT. For the CDR3, the DNA is TGTGCCAGCAGTGGAGGTCGCTGGCCGACCACTGAAGCTTTCCTT. This sequence encodes CASSGGRWPTTEAFL.

This sequence joins TRBV2 and TRBJ2-5; weak D call: TRBD1 (5 bases). Germline CDR1 SNHLY, CDR2 FYNNEI. The CDR3 sequence is 13 residues long. The germline V and J ends were trimmed by 8 bases and 9 bases, with 19 bases remaining between them. This CDR3 is CASLLTPVRAQYF. CDR3 nucleotides: TGTGCCAGCCTCCTAACGCCGGTCAGGGCCCAGTACTTC.

The rearrangement joins TRBV6-5 to TRBJ1-1, with D possibly TRBD1 on 6 matching bases. CDR1 is MNHEY, CDR2 SVGAGI, per germline. The CDR3 consists of 13 residues. V lost 2 bases, J lost 11 bases, and 15 bases lay in between. The CDR3 nucleotides are TGTGCCAGCAGTTACGGGGGGGCCGCCTGGGCTTTCTTT. Residues: CASSYGGAAWAFF.